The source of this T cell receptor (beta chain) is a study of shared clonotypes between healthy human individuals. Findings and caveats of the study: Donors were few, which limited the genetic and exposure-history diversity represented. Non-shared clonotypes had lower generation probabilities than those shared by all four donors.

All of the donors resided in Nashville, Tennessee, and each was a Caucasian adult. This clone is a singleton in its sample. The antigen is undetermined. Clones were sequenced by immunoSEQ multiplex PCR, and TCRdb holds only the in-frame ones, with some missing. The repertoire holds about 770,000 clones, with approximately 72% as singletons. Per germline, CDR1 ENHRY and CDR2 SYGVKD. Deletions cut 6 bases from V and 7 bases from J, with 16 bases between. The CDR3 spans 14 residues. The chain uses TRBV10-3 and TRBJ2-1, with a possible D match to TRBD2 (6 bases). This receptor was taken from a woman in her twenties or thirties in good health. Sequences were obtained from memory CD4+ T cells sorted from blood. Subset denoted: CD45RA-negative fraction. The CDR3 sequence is CAISPDFRGNEQFF. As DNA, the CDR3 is TGTGCCATCAGCCCGGACTTCCGGGGGAATGAGCAGTTCTTC.